A single sample is the source of the 21 T cell receptor beta chains below, sequenced in a study of cytomegalovirus exposure and HLA in healthy donors. The table came from immunoSEQ multiplex PCR; TCRdb's copy has only in-frame clones and leaves some out. This repertoire shows about 56,000 clones, approximately 93% found once; its top ten account for about 6%. Sequencing was done on a sample of PBMCs. The receptors originated from a woman between 18 and 30 years old in good health and CMV-seronegative.

The rearrangement joins TRBV27 to TRBJ1-2; D gene unclear. The V gene lost 2 bases and the J gene lost 2 bases, with 6 bases spanning the gap. Germline CDR1 and CDR2: MNHEY and SMNVEV (reference sequence). The CDR3 sequence is 13 residues long. DNA for the CDR3: TGTGCCAGCAGTTTAGGAGTCAACTATGGCTACACCTTC. Its protein product is CASSLGVNYGYTF.

The rearrangement uses TRBV19 and TRBJ1-3; TRBD1 is a possible D gene (6 bases). CDR1 is LNHDA and CDR2 is SQIVND in the germline V gene (reference sequence). The V gene lost 7 bases and the J gene lost 2 bases, with 15 bases spanning the gap. The CDR3 spans 15 residues. This CDR3 reads CASNSERTAGNTIYF. DNA for the CDR3: TGTGCCAGTAACTCTGAAAGGACAGCTGGAAACACCATATATTTT.

This sequence joins TRBV11-3 and TRBJ2-2; D ambiguous. The V end was cut by 1 base, the J end by 4 bases, with 7 bases between. The germline CDR1 and CDR2 sequences are SGHNT and YENEEA. The length of the CDR3 is 14 residues. The CDR3 nucleotides are TGTGCCAGCAGCTTAGCTCGGTCCACCGGGGAGCTGTTTTTT. It codes for CASSLARSTGELFF.

The chain carries TRBV6-1 and TRBJ2-1, with 11 bases that match TRBD2. The CDR3 loop spans 13 amino acids. From germline, CDR1 is MNHNS and CDR2 SASEGT. With V trimmed by 7 bases and J by 15 bases, 11 bases remained unmatched. CDR3 nucleotide sequence: TGTGCCAGCAACCAGCGCACTAGCGGGAGTACGTTCTTC. Protein product: CASNQRTSGSTFF.

There are a few counts of this clone. The V and J genes are TRBV12-5 and TRBJ2-2, with 7 bases lining up with TRBD1. Germline CDR1 LGHNT, CDR2 FRNRAP. The CDR3 length is 17 residues. V lost 0 bases, J lost 4 bases, and 8 bases stayed unmatched. In DNA, the CDR3 is TGTGCTAGTGGTTTGGTTGAGGGGGCCGGTGGCACCGGGGAGCTGTTTTTT. This gives the protein CASGLVEGAGGTGELFF.

This clone was observed a single time. In DNA, the CDR3 is TGTGCCACCAGCAGTACTCCGGGACTAGCGCGTAGCACAGATACGCAGTATTTT. This sequence encodes CATSSTPGLARSTDTQYF. This chain connects TRBV15 to TRBJ2-3; 10 bases are a match to TRBD2. Unmatched junction bases numbered 9, after V lost 3 bases and J lost 0 bases. This CDR3 comprises 18 residues. Germline V gene data show CDR1 as LNHNV and CDR2 as YYDKDF (reference sequence). The full variable domain, rest sourced from reference TRBV15 and TRBJ2-3, is DAMVIQNPRYQVTQFGKPVTLSCSQTLNHNVMYWYQQKSSQAPKLLFHYYDKDFNNEADTPDNFQSRRPNTSFCFLDIRSPGLGDTAMYLCATSSTPGLARSTDTQYFGPGTRLTVL.

The chain couples TRBV5-1 to TRBJ1-2, with D unresolved. Trimming removed 6 bases from V and 6 bases from J, with 9 bases in between. Germline CDR1 SGHRS, CDR2 YFSETQ. This CDR3 has 11 amino acids. CDR3 coding DNA: TGCGCCAGCAATTCCGGGAATGGCTACACCTTC. This encodes CASNSGNGYTF.

The V call is TRBV5-1, the J call TRBJ2-1, with 11 bases matching TRBD2. The CDR3 runs 18 residues. V lost 4 bases and J lost 0; bases outside the gene matches: 9. Germline lookup yields CDR1 SGHRS and CDR2 YFSETQ. DNA of the CDR3: TGCGCCAGCAGCCTCCCCTCTAGCGGGGGGAGCTCCTACAATGAGCAGTTCTTC. Translated: CASSLPSSGGSSYNEQFF.

The chain recombines TRBV2 with TRBJ1-3; the D is unclear. In germline, CDR1 is SNHLY, CDR2 FYNNEI. This CDR3 is built from 12 residues. Trimming removed 6 bases at V and 6 bases at J, with 9 bases between. CDR3 in amino acids: CASRGNLNTIYF. In DNA form, the CDR3 reads TGTGCCAGCAGGGGCAACCTAAACACCATATATTTT.

The rearrangement joins TRBV19 to TRBJ2-5; unclear D gene. The ends were cut back, 2 bases at V and 3 bases at J, with 7 bases in the middle. There are 13 residues in the CDR3. Germline V CDR1 and CDR2: LNHDA, SQIVND (reference sequence). CDR3: CASSINPKETQYF. The CDR3, as DNA: TGTGCCAGTAGTATAAATCCCAAAGAGACCCAGTACTTC.

V is TRBV6-7 and J is TRBJ1-2, with TRBD1 matching over 10 bases. TRBV6-7 belongs to the ORF category, with a function that is uncertain. With V trimmed by 6 bases and J by 2 bases, 3 bases remained unmatched. The CDR3 spans 14 residues. CDR3: CASSLGQGNYGYTF. Here the CDR3 DNA reads TGTGCCAGCAGCTTGGGACAGGGGAACTATGGCTACACCTTC.

For this clone: At one boundary the junction diverges from the germline segment, which might be a read error. The rearrangement uses TRBV10-3 and TRBJ1-2; D gene uncertain. CDR1 ENHRY and CDR2 SYGVKD come from the germline V gene. The CDR3 loop spans 12 amino acids. The CDR3 nucleotides are TGTGCCATCAGTGATCCAGGAAACGGCTACGCCTTC. Translated: CAISDPGNGYAF.

The rearrangement uses TRBV9 and TRBJ2-1, with 8 nucleotides matching TRBD1. Per the germline V gene, CDR1 is SGDLS and CDR2 is YYNGEE. The CDR3 has 19 amino acids. Losses at the gene ends were 2 bases for V and 9 bases for J; bases not matched to a gene: 22. The CDR3 is CASSVRKTALAGGRGEQFF. DNA for the CDR3: TGTGCCAGCAGCGTTAGAAAAACCGCTTTAGCAGGGGGCAGAGGTGAGCAGTTCTTC.

CDR3 in amino acids: CASNRGTDSGNTIYF. CDR3 nucleotides: TGTGCCAGTAACCGGGGGACAGACTCTGGAAACACCATATATTTT. The chain recombines TRBV19 with TRBJ1-3, with 7 bases that match TRBD1. This CDR3 is 15 amino acids long. Trimming removed 7 bases from V and 0 bases from J; junction bases left unmatched: 6. The germline V gene encodes CDR1 LNHDA and CDR2 SQIVND (reference sequence). The whole variable domain, remainder taken from reference TRBV19 and TRBJ1-3, is DGGITQSPKYLFRKEGQNVTLSCEQNLNHDAMYWYRQDPGQGLRLIYYSQIVNDFQKGDIAEGYSVSREKKESFPLTVTSAQKNPTAFYLCASNRGTDSGNTIYFGEGSWLTVV.

This clone was detected only a few times. This chain links TRBV2 with TRBJ2-3, with TRBD2 matching over 7 bases. In germline, CDR1 is SNHLY, CDR2 FYNNEI. CDR3 length equals 15 residues. J was trimmed by 4 bases and V by 9 bases; bases with no gene match: 13. CDR3 nucleotides: TGTGCCAGTACCCGGGGCGGGGGAGTCGCAGATACGCAGTATTTT. This gives the protein CASTRGGGVADTQYF. The variable domain in full, with the rest retrieved from reference TRBV2 and TRBJ2-3, is EPEVTQTPSHQVTQMGQEVILRCVPISNHLYFYWYRQILGQKVEFLVSFYNNEISEKSEIFDDQFSVERPDGSNFTLKIRSTKLEDSAMYFCASTRGGGVADTQYFGPGTRLTVL.

This clone was found a few times. This chain uses TRBV27 with TRBJ2-7; TRBD1 matches at 8 bases. Losses at the gene ends were 2 bases for V and 6 bases for J; bases not matched to a gene: 3. The CDR3 runs 13 residues. Germline CDR1 reads MNHEY; CDR2 reads SMNVEV (reference sequence). The CDR3: CASSLQGAPEQYF. Written as DNA, the CDR3 is TGTGCCAGCAGTTTACAGGGGGCGCCCGAGCAGTACTTC.

V usage is TRBV9 and J usage is TRBJ1-5, with D possibly being TRBD1 (6 bases). CDR1 and CDR2 from the germline V gene are SGDLS and YYNGEE. Deletions cut 2 bases from V and 10 bases from J, with 16 bases between. There are 14 residues in the CDR3. This CDR3 is CASSVATGTGPQHF. The CDR3 nucleotides read TGTGCCAGCAGCGTGGCAACAGGGACGGGTCCCCAGCATTTT.

The genes are TRBV7-2 and TRBJ1-2; D call uncertain. There are 14 residues in the CDR3. Germline V gene lookup returns CDR1 SGHTA and CDR2 FQGNSA. V shed 1 base and J shed 1 base, with 7 bases lying between them. CDR3 sequence reads: CASSLDSVNYGYTF. CDR3 bases: TGTGCCAGCAGCTTAGATTCAGTTAACTATGGCTACACCTTC. The full variable domain, its missing parts supplied by reference TRBV7-2 and TRBJ1-2, is GAGVSQSPSNKVTEKGKDVELRCDPISGHTALYWYRQSLGQGLEFLIYFQGNSAPDKSGLPSDRFSAERTGGSVSTLTIQRTQQEDSAVYLCASSLDSVNYGYTFGSGTRLTVV.

The V gene is TRBV20-1, the J gene TRBJ2-1; D might be TRBD1 (5 bases). Germline assignment: CDR1 DFQATT and CDR2 SNEGSKA (reference sequence). This CDR3 contains 11 residues. V was shortened by 6 bases and J by 5 bases, with 8 bases between the two germline ends. CDR3 in amino acids: CSARGNNEQFF. The DNA for the CDR3 is TGCAGTGCAAGGGGCAACAATGAGCAGTTCTTC.

The gene calls are TRBV27 and TRBJ2-2, with TRBD2 matching 7 bases. V dropped 4 bases and J dropped 2; count of bases not matched to a gene: 10. The germline V gene encodes CDR1 MNHEY and CDR2 SMNVEV (reference sequence). CDR3 length equals 17 residues. CDR3 region: CASSWAGVGGNTGELFF. In DNA, the CDR3 is TGTGCCAGCAGTTGGGCGGGGGTCGGGGGAAACACCGGGGAGCTGTTTTTT.

This clone was observed once. This chain links TRBV6-1 with TRBJ2-3; 11 nucleotides agree with TRBD2. Germline-derived CDR1 and CDR2 are MNHNS and SASEGT. This CDR3 is 16 amino acids long. V lost 2 bases and J lost 4; bases outside the gene matches: 5. CDR3 loop: CASSELTSGDPDTQYF. CDR3 sequence (DNA): TGTGCCAGCAGTGAATTGACTAGCGGGGACCCAGATACGCAGTATTTT.